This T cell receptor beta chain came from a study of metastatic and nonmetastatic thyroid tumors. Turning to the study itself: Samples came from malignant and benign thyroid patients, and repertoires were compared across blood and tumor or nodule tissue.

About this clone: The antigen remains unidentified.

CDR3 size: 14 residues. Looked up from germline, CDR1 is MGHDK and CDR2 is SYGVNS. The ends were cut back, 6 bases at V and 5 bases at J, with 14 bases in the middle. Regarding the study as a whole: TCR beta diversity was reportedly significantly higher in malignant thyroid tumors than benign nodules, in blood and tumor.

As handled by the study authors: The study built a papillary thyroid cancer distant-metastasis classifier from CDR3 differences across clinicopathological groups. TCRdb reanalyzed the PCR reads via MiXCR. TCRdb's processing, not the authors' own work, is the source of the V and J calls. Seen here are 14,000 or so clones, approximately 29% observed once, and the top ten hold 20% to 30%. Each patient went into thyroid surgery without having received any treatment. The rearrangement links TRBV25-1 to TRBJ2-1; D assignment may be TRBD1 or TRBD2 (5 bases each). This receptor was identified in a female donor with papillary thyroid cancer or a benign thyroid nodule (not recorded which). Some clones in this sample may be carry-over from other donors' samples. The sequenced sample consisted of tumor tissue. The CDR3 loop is CASRDIGTNNEQFF. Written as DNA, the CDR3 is TGTGCCAGCAGGGACATAGGGACCAACAATGAGCAGTTCTTC.